This section outlines one TCR beta chain sequence together with its context. Its matching antigen is unknown. Sequenced by immunoSEQ multiplex PCR; TCRdb stores in-frame clones only, minus some. The sample consists of about 100,000 clones, around 90% of them appearing once. The data derive from a study of siplizumab effects on memory and regulatory T cells. General study results and limits: The naive T cell population seemed more diverse than memory cells and seemed a major contributor to the alloresponse. Alloreactive sequences from unstimulated CD4+ memory cells fell significantly with siplizumab.

The V end was cut by 4 bases, the J end by 8 bases, with 20 bases between. CDR3 length: 15 residues. Germline V CDR1 and CDR2: LNHDA, SQIVND (reference sequence). Specimen: CD4+ T cells sorted from blood. The TCR was taken from a human donor in good health. Some clones in this sample may be carry-over from other donors' samples. The chain is built from TRBV19 and TRBJ1-2; maybe TRBD1 (6 bases). The CDR3 region is CASSTHETGSSGYTF. Here the CDR3 DNA reads TGTGCCAGTAGTACCCACGAGACAGGCTCCAGCGGCTACACCTTC.